In its sample, the clone carrying this T cell receptor beta chain was seen many times. Its specificity is not known. This specimen comes from a study of T cells in Graves' hyperthyroidism and ophthalmopathy. The TCR beta CDR3 regions underwent amplification using RNA transcripts as the source. TCR CDR3 underwent first-round RT-PCR with the HTBI primer set. TCRdb independently ran MiXCR on the multiplex PCR reads; one entry per CDR3 protein. This sample has about 380,000 distinct CDR3 sequences, with approximately 18% found just once. The trim removed 5 bases at V and 3 bases at J, leaving 5 bases unmatched. Germline V CDR1 and CDR2: SNHLY, FYNNEI. The CDR3 length is 15 residues. General observations from the study: Using 13 V-J features, a model discriminated ophthalmopathy from stable hyperthyroidism.

The rearrangement uses TRBV2 and TRBJ2-2; 8 bases are shared with TRBD2. The source material was blood. This TCR came from a man between 18 and 35 years old with Graves' ophthalmopathy. The CDR3 DNA reads as TGTGCCAGCAGTCAAGGGACTAGGTACACCGGGGAGCTGTTTTTT. This gives the protein CASSQGTRYTGELFF.